This TCR beta chain was sequenced during a study of T-cell reconstitution after alpha-beta-depleted transplantation in children. CDR3 length: 13 residues. Germline V gene data show CDR1 as SEHNR and CDR2 as FQNEAQ (reference sequence). Trimming stripped 3 bases from V and 8 bases from J, with 10 bases between. Unique molecular identifiers tagged the TCRbeta library. Each CDR3 protein is one row after TCRdb ran MiXCR on the PCR reads. This sample has approximately 390,000 distinct CDR3 sequences, with approximately 10% found just once. Sequenced material: PBMCs from the stem cell graft donor, taken from the stem cell graft. This TCR was recovered from a human donor who donated a stem cell graft to a child with acute myeloid leukemia. The chain joins TRBV7-9 to TRBJ1-4; no firm D call. The DNA for the CDR3 is TGTGCCAGCAGCTTCCAGGACGGAGAAAAACTGTTTTTT. This sequence encodes CASSFQDGEKLFF.